The sequence of this T cell receptor beta chain was determined in a study of Tregs in tolerant kidney transplant recipients. Measured with immunoSEQ multiplex PCR; TCRdb has only the in-frame clones, and not every one. Altogether around 120,000 clones are present, around nine tenths being singletons, with the ten largest covering over 0.5%. The CDR3 is 16 amino acids. The germline V gene encodes CDR1 SGHTA and CDR2 FQGNSA. V dropped 2 bases and J dropped 3; count of bases not matched to a gene: 6. The receptor comes from a human donor in good health. Sequenced input: CD4+ T cells from blood. The chain links TRBV7-2 to TRBJ2-3; 9 bases agree with TRBD2. Here the CDR3 reads CASSLWRGGGTDTQYF. The CDR3 region has the DNA TGTGCCAGCAGCTTATGGCGGGGGGGCGGAACAGATACGCAGTATTTT.